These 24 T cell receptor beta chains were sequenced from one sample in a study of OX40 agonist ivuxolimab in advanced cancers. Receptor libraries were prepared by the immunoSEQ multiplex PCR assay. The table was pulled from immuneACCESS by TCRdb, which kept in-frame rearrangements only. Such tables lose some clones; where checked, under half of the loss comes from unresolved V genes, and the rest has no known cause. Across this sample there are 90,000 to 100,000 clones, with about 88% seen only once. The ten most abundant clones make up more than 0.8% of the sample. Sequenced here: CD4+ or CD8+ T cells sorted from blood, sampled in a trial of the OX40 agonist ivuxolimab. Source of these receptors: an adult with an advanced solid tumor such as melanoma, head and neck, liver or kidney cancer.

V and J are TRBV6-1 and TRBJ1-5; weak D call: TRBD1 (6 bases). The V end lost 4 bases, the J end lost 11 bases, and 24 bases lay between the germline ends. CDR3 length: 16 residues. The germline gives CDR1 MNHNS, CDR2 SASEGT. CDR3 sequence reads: CASSVGQRRETGTQHF. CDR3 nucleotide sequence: TGTGCCAGCAGTGTGGGACAAAGAAGAGAGACAGGTACCCAGCATTTT.

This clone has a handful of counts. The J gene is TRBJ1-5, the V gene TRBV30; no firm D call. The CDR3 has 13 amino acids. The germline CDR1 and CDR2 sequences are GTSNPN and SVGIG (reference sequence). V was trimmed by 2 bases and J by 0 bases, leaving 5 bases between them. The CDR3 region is CAWSPDSNQPQHF. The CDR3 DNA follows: TGTGCCTGGAGTCCCGATAGCAATCAGCCCCAGCATTTT. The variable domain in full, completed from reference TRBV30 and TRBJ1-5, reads SQTIHQWPATLVQPVGSPLSLECTVEGTSNPNLYWYRQAAGRGLQLLFYSVGIGQISSEVPQNLSASRPQDRQFILSSKKLLLSDSGFYLCAWSPDSNQPQHFGDGTRLSIL.

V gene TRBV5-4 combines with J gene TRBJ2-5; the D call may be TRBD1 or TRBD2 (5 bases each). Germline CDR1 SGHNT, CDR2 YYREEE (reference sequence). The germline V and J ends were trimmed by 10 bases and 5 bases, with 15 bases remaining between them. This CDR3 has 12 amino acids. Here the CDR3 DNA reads TGTGCCGGGGGAAGGCAGACTGAGACCCAGTACTTC. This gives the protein CAGGRQTETQYF.

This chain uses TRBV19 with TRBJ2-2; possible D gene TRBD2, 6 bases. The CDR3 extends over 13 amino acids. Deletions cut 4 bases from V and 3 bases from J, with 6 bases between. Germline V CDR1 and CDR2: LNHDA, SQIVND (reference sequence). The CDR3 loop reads CASSRRDTGELFF. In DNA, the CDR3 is TGTGCCAGTAGTAGGAGGGACACCGGGGAGCTGTTTTTT.

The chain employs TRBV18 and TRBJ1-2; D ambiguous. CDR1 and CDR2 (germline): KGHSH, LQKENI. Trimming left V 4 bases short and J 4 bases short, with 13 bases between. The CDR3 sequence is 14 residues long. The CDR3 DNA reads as TGTGCCAGCTCACAGGGTTATTCTGGCTATGGCTACACCTTC. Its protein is CASSQGYSGYGYTF.

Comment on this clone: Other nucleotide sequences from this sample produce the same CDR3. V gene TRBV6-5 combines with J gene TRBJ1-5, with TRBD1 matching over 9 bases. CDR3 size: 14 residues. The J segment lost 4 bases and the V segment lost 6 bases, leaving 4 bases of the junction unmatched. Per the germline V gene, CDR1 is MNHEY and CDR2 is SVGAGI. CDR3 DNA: TGTGCCAGCAGCTATGGACAGGGGAATCAGCCCCAGCATTTT. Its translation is CASSYGQGNQPQHF.

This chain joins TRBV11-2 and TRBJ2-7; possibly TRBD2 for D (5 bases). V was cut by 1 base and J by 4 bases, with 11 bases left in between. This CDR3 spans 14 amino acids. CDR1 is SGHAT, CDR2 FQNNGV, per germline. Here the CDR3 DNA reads TGTGCCAGCAGCTTAGTCGCGGGCGGATACGAGCAGTACTTC. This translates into CASSLVAGGYEQYF.

CDR3 DNA: TGTGCCAGCAGCTCGGGGAGGGATCGAGAGCAGTACTTC. It encodes CASSSGRDREQYF. The rearrangement uses TRBV11-2 and TRBJ2-7; 7 positions match TRBD2. CDR3 length: 13 residues. The V and J ends lost 4 bases and 7 bases, in that order; junction bases with no gene match: 7. Germline V lookup: CDR1 SGHAT, CDR2 FQNNGV.

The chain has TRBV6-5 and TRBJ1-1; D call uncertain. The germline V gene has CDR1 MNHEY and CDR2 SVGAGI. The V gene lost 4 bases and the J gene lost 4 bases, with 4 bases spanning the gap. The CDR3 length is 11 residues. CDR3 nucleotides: TGTGCCAGCAGTTTTGGCACTGAAGCTTTCTTT. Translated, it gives CASSFGTEAFF.

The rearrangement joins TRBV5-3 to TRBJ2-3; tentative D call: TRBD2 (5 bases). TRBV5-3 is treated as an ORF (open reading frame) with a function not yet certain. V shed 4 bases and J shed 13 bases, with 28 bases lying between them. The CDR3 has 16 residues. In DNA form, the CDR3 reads TGTGCCAGAAGCCCGATAGGCCTAGCCAAGCGTAGGGAAAAGTATTTT. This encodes CARSPIGLAKRREKYF.

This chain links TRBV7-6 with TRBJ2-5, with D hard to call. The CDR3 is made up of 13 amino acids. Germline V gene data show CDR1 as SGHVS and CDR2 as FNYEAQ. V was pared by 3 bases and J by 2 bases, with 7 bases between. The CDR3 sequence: CASSLTRQETQYF. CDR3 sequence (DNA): TGTGCCAGCAGCTTGACACGACAAGAGACCCAGTACTTC.

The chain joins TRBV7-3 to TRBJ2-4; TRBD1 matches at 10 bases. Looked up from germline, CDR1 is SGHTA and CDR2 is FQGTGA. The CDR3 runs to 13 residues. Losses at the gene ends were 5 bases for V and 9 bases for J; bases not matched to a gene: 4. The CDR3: CASSQGQGLIQYF. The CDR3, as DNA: TGTGCCAGCAGCCAGGGACAGGGGCTCATTCAGTACTTC.

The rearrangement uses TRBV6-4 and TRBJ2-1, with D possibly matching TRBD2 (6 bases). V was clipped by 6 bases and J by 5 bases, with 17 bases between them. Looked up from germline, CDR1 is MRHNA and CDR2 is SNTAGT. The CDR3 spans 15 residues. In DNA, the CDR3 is TGTGCCAGCAGACTTCGGGACTCCAACAACAATGAGCAGTTCTTC. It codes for CASRLRDSNNNEQFF.

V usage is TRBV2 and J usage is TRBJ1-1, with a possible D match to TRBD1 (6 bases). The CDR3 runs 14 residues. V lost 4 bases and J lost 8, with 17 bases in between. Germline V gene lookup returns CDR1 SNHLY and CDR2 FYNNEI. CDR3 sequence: CASSAQGFAVEAFF. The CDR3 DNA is TGTGCCAGCAGTGCTCAGGGGTTTGCCGTAGAAGCTTTCTTT.

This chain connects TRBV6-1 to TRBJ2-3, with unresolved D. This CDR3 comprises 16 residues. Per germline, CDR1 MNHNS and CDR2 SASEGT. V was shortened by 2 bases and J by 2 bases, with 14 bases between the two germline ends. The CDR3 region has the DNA TGTGCCAGCAGTGAAATCCCCTACCTCCTCACAGATACGCAGTATTTT. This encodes CASSEIPYLLTDTQYF.

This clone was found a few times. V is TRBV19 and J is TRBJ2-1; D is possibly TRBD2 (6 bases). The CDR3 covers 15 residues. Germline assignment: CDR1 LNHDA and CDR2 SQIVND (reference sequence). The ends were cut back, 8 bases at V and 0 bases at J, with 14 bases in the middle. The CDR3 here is CASSAGGSSYNEQFF. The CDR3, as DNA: TGTGCCAGTTCCGCCGGGGGTAGCTCCTACAATGAGCAGTTCTTC.

The CDR3 DNA is TGTGCCAGTAGTATAGAAGGCAGACCTAACTATGGCTACACCTTC. This gives the protein CASSIEGRPNYGYTF. The V call is TRBV19, the J call TRBJ1-2; unclear D gene. Trimming pared 0 bases from V and 0 bases from J, leaving 8 bases between. The CDR3 totals 15 residues. CDR1 is LNHDA, CDR2 SQIVND, per germline (reference sequence). Full variable domain (remainder filled in from reference TRBV19 and TRBJ1-2): DGGITQSPKYLFRKEGQNVTLSCEQNLNHDAMYWYRQDPGQGLRLIYYSQIVNDFQKGDIAEGYSVSREKKESFPLTVTSAQKNPTAFYLCASSIEGRPNYGYTFGSGTRLTVV.

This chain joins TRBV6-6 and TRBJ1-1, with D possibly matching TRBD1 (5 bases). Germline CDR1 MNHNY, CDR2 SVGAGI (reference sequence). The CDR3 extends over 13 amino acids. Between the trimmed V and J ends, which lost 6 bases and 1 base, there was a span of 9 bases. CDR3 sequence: CASSNQGNTEAFF. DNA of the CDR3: TGTGCCAGCAGCAACCAGGGGAACACTGAAGCTTTCTTT.

This CDR3 is CASSQNLQETQYF. The CDR3 coding sequence is TGTGCCAGCAGCCAGAACCTCCAAGAGACCCAGTACTTC. The chain carries TRBV7-7 and TRBJ2-5; no clear D gene. Germline CDR1 is SSHAT and CDR2 is FNYEAQ (reference sequence). Trimming removed 5 bases at V and 1 base at J, with 8 bases between. This CDR3 is 13 amino acids long.

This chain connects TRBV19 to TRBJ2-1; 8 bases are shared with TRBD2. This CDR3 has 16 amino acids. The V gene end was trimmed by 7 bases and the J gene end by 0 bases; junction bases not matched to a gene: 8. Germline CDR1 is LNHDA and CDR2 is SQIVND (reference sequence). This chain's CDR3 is CASTTVAGSSYNEQFF. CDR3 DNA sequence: TGTGCCAGTACCACGGTAGCGGGAAGCTCCTACAATGAGCAGTTCTTC. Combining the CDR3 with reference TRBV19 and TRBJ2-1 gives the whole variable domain DGGITQSPKYLFRKEGQNVTLSCEQNLNHDAMYWYRQDPGQGLRLIYYSQIVNDFQKGDIAEGYSVSREKKESFPLTVTSAQKNPTAFYLCASTTVAGSSYNEQFFGPGTRLTVL.

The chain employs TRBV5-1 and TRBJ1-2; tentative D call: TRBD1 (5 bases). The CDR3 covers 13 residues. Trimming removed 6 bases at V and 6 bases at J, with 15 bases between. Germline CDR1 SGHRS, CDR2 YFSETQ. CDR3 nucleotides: TGCGCCAGCACCCCCGGGACGGAGGATGGCTACACCTTC. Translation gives CASTPGTEDGYTF.

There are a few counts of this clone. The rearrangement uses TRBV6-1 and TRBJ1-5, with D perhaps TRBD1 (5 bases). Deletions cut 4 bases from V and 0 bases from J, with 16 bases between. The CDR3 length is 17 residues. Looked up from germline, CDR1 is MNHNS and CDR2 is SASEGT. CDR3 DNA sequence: TGTGCCAGCAGTGGCGGGACGGGAACCTATAGCAATCAGCCCCAGCATTTT. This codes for CASSGGTGTYSNQPQHF.

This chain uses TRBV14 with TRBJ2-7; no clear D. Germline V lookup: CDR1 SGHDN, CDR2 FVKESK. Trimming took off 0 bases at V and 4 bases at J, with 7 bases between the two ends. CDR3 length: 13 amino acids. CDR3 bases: TGTGCCAGCAGCCAAGATGTAAGTTACGAGCAGTACTTC. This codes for CASSQDVSYEQYF.

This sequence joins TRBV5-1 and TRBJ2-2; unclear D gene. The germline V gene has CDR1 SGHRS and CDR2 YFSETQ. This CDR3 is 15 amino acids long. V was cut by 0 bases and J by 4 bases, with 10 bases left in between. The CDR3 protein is CASSLEGPSTGELFF. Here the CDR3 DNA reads TGCGCCAGCAGCTTGGAGGGCCCGAGCACCGGGGAGCTGTTTTTT.